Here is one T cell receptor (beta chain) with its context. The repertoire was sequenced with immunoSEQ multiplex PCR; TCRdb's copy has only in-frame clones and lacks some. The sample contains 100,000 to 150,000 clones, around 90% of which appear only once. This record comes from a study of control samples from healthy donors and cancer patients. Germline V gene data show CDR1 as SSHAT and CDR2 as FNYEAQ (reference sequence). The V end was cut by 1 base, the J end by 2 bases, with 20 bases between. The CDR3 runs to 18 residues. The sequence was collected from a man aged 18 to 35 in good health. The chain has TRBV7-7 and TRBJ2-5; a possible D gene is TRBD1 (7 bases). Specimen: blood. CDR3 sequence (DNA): TGTGCCAGCAGCTTAGAGGTAGAGGGGTCAGGGGGGCAAGAGACCCAGTACTTC. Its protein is CASSLEVEGSGGQETQYF.